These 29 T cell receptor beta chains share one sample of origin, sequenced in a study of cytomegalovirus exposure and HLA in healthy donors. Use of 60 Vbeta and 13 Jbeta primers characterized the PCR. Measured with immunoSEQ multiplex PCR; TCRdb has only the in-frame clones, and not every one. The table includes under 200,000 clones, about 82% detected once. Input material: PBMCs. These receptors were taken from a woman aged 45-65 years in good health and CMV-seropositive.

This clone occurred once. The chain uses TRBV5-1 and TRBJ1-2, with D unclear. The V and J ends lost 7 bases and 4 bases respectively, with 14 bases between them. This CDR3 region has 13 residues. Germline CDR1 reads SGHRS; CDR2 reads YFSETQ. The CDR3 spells CASSGEAIYGYTF. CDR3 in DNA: TGCGCCAGCTCCGGGGAGGCCATCTATGGCTACACCTTC.

The CDR3 loop is CASSLSGGGDTQYF. CDR3 in DNA: TGTGCCAGCAGCTTATCAGGCGGGGGTGATACGCAGTATTTT. J is TRBJ2-3 and V is TRBV7-3, with 7 bases lining up with TRBD2. The junction had 5 bases not matched to a gene; V was cut back by 2 bases and J by 6 bases. The CDR3 loop spans 14 amino acids. Germline V lookup: CDR1 SGHTA, CDR2 FQGTGA.

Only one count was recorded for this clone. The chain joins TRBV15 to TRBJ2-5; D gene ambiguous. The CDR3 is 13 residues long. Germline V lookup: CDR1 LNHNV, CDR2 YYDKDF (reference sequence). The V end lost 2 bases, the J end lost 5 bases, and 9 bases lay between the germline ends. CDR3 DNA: TGTGCCACCAGCAGACGCTCCGGGGAGACCCAGTACTTC. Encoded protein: CATSRRSGETQYF.

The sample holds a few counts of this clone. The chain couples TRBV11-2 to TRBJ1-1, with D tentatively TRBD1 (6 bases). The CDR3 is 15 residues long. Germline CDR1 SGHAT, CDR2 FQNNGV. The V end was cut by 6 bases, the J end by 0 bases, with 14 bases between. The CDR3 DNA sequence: TGTGCCAGCAGACGGTCGGACAGAATGAACACTGAAGCTTTCTTT. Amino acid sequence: CASRRSDRMNTEAFF.

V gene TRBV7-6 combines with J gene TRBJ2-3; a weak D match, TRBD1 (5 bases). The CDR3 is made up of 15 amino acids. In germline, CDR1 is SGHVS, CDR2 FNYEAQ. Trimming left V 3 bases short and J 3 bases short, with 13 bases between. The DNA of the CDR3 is TGTGCCAGCAGCTTCCGAGCCAGGGCGACAGATACGCAGTATTTT. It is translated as CASSFRARATDTQYF.

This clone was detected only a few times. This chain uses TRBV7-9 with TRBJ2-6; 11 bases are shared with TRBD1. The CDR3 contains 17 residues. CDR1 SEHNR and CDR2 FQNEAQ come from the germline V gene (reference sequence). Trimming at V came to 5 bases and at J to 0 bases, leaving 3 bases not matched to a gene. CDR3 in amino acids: CASSRTGGISGANVLTF. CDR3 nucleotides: TGTGCCAGCAGCCGGACAGGGGGCATCTCTGGGGCCAACGTCCTGACTTTC.

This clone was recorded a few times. In DNA, the CDR3 is TGTGCCAGCAGTCCCCTGGGCGGGGGGACCCAGTACTTC. It yields the protein CASSPLGGGTQYF. The V and J genes are TRBV27 and TRBJ2-5, with 7 bases that match TRBD2. Germline lookup yields CDR1 MNHEY and CDR2 SMNVEV (reference sequence). J gave up 7 bases and V 5 bases, and 7 bases lay outside the gene matches. CDR3 length equals 13 residues.

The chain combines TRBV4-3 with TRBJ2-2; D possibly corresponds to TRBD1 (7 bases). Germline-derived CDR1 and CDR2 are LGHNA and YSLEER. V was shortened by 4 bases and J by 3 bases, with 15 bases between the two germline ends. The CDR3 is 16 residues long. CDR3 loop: CASSLQTGRYTGELFF. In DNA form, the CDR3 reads TGCGCCAGCAGCCTTCAGACAGGGAGGTACACCGGGGAGCTGTTTTTT.

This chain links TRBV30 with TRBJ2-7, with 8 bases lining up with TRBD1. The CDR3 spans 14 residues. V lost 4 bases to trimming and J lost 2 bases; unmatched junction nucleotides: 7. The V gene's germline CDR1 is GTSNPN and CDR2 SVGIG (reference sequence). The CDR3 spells CAWMLSGGAYEQYF. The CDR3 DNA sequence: TGTGCCTGGATGCTATCAGGGGGCGCCTACGAGCAGTACTTC.

The CDR3 bases are TGTGCCAGCAGGTGGGGAACTAGCGCGAACACCGGGGAGCTGTTTTTT. Amino acid sequence: CASRWGTSANTGELFF. The chain carries TRBV7-8 and TRBJ2-2; 7 bases align to TRBD2. CDR1 is SGHVS and CDR2 is FQNEAQ in the germline V gene. This CDR3 has 16 residues. The V and J ends lost 6 bases and 0 bases, in that order; junction bases with no gene match: 7.

CDR3 sequence: CASSWGTGYEQYF. The CDR3 coding sequence is TGCGCCAGCAGCTGGGGGACAGGGTACGAGCAGTACTTC. The rearrangement uses TRBV5-1 and TRBJ2-7; TRBD1 matches 9 bases. The CDR3 loop spans 13 amino acids. In germline, CDR1 is SGHRS, CDR2 YFSETQ. Germline trimming cut 3 bases from V and 4 bases from J; bases unmatched to any gene: 2.

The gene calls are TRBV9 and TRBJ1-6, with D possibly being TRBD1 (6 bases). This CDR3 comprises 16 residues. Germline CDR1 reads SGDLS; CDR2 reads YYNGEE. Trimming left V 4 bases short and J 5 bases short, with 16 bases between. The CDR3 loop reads CASSSGTGTNNSPLHF. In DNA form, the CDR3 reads TGTGCCAGCAGCTCCGGAACAGGGACCAATAATTCACCCCTCCACTTT.

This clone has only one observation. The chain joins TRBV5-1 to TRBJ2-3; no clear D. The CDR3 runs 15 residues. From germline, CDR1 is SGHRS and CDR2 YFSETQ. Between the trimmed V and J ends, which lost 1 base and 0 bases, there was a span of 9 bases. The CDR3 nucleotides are TGCGCCAGCAGCTTGTTGAGGTATAGCACAGATACGCAGTATTTT. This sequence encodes CASSLLRYSTDTQYF.

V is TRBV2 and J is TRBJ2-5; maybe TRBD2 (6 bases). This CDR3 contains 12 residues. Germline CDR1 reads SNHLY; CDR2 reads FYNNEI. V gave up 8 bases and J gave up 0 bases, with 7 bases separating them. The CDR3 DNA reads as TGTGCCAGCGGGGGGTACCAAGAGACCCAGTACTTC. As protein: CASGGYQETQYF.

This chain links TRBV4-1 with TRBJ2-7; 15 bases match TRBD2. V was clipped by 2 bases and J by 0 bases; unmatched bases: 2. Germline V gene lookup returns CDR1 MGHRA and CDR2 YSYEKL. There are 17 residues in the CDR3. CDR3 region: CASSQRTSGRGSYEQYF. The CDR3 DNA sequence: TGCGCCAGCAGCCAACGGACTAGCGGGAGGGGCTCCTACGAGCAGTACTTC.

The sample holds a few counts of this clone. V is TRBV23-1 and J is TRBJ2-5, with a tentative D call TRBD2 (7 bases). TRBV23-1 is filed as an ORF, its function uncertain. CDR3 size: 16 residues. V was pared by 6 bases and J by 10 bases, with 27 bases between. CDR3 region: CASSRGAGKARCHQYF. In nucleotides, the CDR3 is TGCGCCAGCAGCCGGGGGGCGGGGAAGGCCCGGTGCCACCAGTACTTC.

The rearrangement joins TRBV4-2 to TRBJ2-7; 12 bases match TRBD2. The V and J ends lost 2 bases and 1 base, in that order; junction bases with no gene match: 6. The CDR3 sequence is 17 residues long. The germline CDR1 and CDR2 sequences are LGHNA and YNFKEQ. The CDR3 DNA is TGTGCCAGCAGCCAACCTGGACTAGCGGGACAATCCTACGAGCAGTACTTC. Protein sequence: CASSQPGLAGQSYEQYF.

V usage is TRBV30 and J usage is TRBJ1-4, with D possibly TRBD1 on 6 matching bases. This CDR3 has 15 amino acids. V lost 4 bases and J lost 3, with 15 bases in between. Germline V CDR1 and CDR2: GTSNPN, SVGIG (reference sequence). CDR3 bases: TGTGCCTGGACCCGTCTCGGACAGCCTAATGAAAAACTGTTTTTT. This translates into CAWTRLGQPNEKLFF. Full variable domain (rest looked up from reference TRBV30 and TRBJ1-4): SQTIHQWPATLVQPVGSPLSLECTVEGTSNPNLYWYRQAAGRGLQLLFYSVGIGQISSEVPQNLSASRPQDRQFILSSKKLLLSDSGFYLCAWTRLGQPNEKLFFGSGTQLSVL.

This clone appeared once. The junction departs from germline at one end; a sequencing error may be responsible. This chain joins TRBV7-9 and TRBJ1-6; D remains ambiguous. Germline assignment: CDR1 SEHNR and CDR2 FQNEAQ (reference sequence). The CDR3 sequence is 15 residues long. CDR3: CSSSPAGAYNSPLHF. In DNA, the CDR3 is TGTTCCAGCAGCCCCGCCGGGGCCTATAATTCACCCCTCCACTTT.

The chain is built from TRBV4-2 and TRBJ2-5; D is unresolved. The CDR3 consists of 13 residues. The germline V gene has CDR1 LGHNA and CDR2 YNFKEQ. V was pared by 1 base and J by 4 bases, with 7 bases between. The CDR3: CASSQANRETQYF. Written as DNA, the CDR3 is TGTGCCAGCAGCCAAGCCAATAGAGAGACCCAGTACTTC.

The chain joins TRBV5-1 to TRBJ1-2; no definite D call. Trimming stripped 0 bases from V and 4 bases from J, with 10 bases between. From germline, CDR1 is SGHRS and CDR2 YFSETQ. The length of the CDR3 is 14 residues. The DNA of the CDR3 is TGCGCCAGCAGCTTGGCGGGGTCCCCCTATGGCTACACCTTC. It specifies CASSLAGSPYGYTF.

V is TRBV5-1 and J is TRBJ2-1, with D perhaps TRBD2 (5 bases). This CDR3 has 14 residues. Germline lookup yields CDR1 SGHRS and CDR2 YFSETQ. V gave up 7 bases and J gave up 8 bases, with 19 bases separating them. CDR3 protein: CASRRTGVRDEQFF. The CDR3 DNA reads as TGCGCCAGCCGCCGAACTGGAGTGAGGGATGAGCAGTTCTTC.

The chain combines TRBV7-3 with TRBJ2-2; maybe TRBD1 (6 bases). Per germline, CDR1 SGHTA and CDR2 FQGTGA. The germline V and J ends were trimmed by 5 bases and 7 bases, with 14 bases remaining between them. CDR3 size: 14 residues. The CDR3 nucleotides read TGTGCCAGCAGCCCGCAGGGGACGAACGGGGAGCTGTTTTTT. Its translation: CASSPQGTNGELFF.

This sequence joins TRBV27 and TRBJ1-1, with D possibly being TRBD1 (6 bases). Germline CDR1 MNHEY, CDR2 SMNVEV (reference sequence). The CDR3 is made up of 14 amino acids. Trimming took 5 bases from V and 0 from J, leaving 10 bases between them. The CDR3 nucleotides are TGTGCCAGCAGTGTACAGGGTGTGAACACTGAAGCTTTCTTT. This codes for CASSVQGVNTEAFF.

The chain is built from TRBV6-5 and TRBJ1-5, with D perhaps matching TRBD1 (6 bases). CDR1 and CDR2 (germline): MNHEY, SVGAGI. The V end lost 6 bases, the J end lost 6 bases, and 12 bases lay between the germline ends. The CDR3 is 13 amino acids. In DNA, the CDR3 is TGTGCCAGCAGCCGAGACAGGTCTCAGCCCCAGCATTTT. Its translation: CASSRDRSQPQHF.

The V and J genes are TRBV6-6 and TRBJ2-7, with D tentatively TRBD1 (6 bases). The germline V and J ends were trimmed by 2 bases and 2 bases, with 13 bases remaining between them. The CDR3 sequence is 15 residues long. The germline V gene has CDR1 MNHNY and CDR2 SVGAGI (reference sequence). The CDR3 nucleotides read TGTGCCAGCAGTTACGTCCAGGGGACCACCTACGAGCAGTACTTC. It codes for CASSYVQGTTYEQYF.

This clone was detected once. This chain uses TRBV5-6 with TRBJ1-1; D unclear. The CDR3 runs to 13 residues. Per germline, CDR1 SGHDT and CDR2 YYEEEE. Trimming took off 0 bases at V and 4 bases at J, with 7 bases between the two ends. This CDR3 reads CASSLGFGTEAFF. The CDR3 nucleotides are TGTGCCAGCAGCTTGGGATTCGGCACTGAAGCTTTCTTT.

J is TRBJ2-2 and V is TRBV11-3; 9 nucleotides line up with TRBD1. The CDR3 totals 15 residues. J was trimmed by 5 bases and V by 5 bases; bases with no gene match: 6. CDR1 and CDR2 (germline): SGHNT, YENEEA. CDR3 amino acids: CASSKGQGWTGELFF. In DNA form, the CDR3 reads TGTGCCAGCAGCAAAGGACAGGGGTGGACCGGGGAGCTGTTTTTT.

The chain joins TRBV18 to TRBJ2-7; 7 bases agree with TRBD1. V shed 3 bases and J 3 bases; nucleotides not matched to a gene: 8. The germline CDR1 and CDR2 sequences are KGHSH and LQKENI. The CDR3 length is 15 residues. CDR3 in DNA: TGTGCCAGCTCACCCCGACAGGGTCCCGGCTACGAGCAGTACTTC. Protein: CASSPRQGPGYEQYF.